These T cell receptor beta chains were read from a single sample in a study of T cell responses to AZD1222 COVID-19 vaccine. TCRdb keeps only in-frame clones here, not all; method: immunoSEQ multiplex PCR. The data hold fewer than 100,000 clones, with around 85% observed a single time. The specimen was peripheral blood, collected 28 days after the second AZD1222 dose. The receptors come from an adult who received the AZD1222 COVID-19 vaccine. Both conserved end residues are trimmed from each CDR3. Fields, in order: V gene, J gene, CDR3 protein.

v_call: TRBV2
j_call: TRBJ2-7
cdr3_aa: ASSIQGADYEQY

v_call: TRBV18
j_call: TRBJ2-3
cdr3_aa: ASSPPFTDTQY

v_call: TRBV4-3
j_call: TRBJ1-5
cdr3_aa: ASSQALDRANQPQH

v_call: TRBV7-6
j_call: TRBJ1-5
cdr3_aa: ASSLGDGQPQH

v_call: TRBV7-9
j_call: TRBJ1-2
cdr3_aa: ASSLGQGDFYGYT

v_call: TRBV11-2
j_call: TRBJ2-1
cdr3_aa: ASSQGSSYNEQF

v_call: TRBV5-1
j_call: TRBJ2-2
cdr3_aa: ASSFGGSTGELF

v_call: TRBV7-2
j_call: TRBJ1-2
cdr3_aa: ASSLTSEGGSYT

v_call: TRBV9
j_call: TRBJ2-2
cdr3_aa: ASRATQGKVAGELF

v_call: TRBV5-5
j_call: TRBJ2-7
cdr3_aa: ASSLTGNAYEQY